These 9 T cell receptor beta chains originate from one sample sequenced in a study of T cell clones after liver transplantation (dated by TCRdb to about 2019). The method behind the library was the immunoSEQ multiplex PCR assay. The table comes from immuneACCESS by way of TCRdb, which keeps in-frame sequences with V and J called. Part of the clones is missing from these tables; in studies checked, under half for an unresolved V gene and the rest for unknown reasons. The sample table lists 95,000 to 130,000 clones, 90% of them with a count of one. Of the sample, 0.8% to 0.9% is held by the ten largest clones. This specimen was CD4+ T cells from blood, taken 12 months after liver transplant. Receptor source: a human patient who received a liver transplant. Following a transplant, some T lymphocytes may have been derived from the graft donor.

The gene calls are TRBV6-1 and TRBJ2-2; perhaps TRBD1 as D (6 bases). Germline CDR1 is MNHNS and CDR2 is SASEGT. This CDR3 has 14 residues. V was cut by 6 bases and J by 7 bases, with 15 bases left in between. This CDR3 reads CASSQLQGIGELFF. CDR3 coding DNA: TGTGCCAGCAGCCAACTACAGGGTATCGGGGAGCTGTTTTTT.

V usage is TRBV6-4 and J usage is TRBJ2-5; tentative D call: TRBD1 (5 bases). Germline V gene data show CDR1 as MRHNA and CDR2 as SNTAGT. Trimming removed 6 bases at V and 0 bases at J, with 14 bases between. The CDR3 is 15 residues long. The CDR3 loop is CASSGSRQYQETQYF. As DNA, the CDR3 is TGTGCCAGCAGCGGATCCCGACAGTACCAAGAGACCCAGTACTTC.

The chain has TRBV5-1 and TRBJ2-7; 10 bases fit TRBD2. V shed 4 bases and J 2 bases; nucleotides not matched to a gene: 12. The CDR3 contains 17 residues. Germline CDR1 reads SGHRS; CDR2 reads YFSETQ. The DNA of the CDR3 is TGCGCCAGCAGCGCCGAGCTAGCGGGAGTGGGGACCTACGAGCAGTACTTC. This encodes CASSAELAGVGTYEQYF.

The J gene is TRBJ2-7, the V gene TRBV18; 7 nucleotides agree with TRBD2. The germline V gene encodes CDR1 KGHSH and CDR2 LQKENI. This CDR3 contains 14 residues. Trimming cost V 2 bases and J 3 bases; bases outside gene matches: 4. The CDR3 region has the DNA TGTGCCAGCTCACCATATGGCGGGAGCTACGAGCAGTACTTC. It codes for CASSPYGGSYEQYF.

The chain couples TRBV19 to TRBJ2-3; D uncertain. From germline, CDR1 is LNHDA and CDR2 SQIVND (reference sequence). Trimming took off 6 bases at V and 0 bases at J, with 13 bases between the two ends. The CDR3 is 15 amino acids. CDR3 amino acids: CASSEGPTSTDTQYF. The CDR3 DNA reads TGTGCCAGTAGCGAAGGGCCAACTAGCACAGATACGCAGTATTTT.

This chain joins TRBV5-4 and TRBJ2-7; 8 nucleotides align to TRBD1. CDR1 is SGHNT and CDR2 is YYREEE in the germline V gene (reference sequence). This CDR3 spans 13 amino acids. J lost 3 bases, V lost 3 bases, and 2 bases had no gene match. CDR3 sequence: CASSSDRGYEQYF. CDR3 nucleotides: TGTGCCAGCAGCTCCGACAGGGGCTACGAGCAGTACTTC.

The chain has TRBV6-1 and TRBJ2-7; D remains ambiguous. The V end was cut by 6 bases, the J end by 4 bases, with 10 bases between. This CDR3 contains 12 residues. Germline V CDR1 and CDR2: MNHNS, SASEGT. The CDR3 nucleotides are TGTGCCAGCAGCTACACAGTTTACGAGCAGTACTTC. It translates to CASSYTVYEQYF.

The gene calls are TRBV7-2 and TRBJ1-2, with D perhaps matching TRBD1 (5 bases). Between the trimmed V and J ends, which lost 1 base and 4 bases, there was a span of 13 bases. This CDR3 is built from 15 residues. Germline V gene sequence: CDR1 SGHTA, CDR2 FQGNSA. The CDR3 DNA is TGTGCCAGCAGCTTAGATGGCAGGGAGGGCTATGGCTACACCTTC. This encodes CASSLDGREGYGYTF.

Relative to its sample, this clone is medium-sized (0.01 to 0.1%). Other DNA sequences in the same sample also yield this CDR3. The genes are TRBV6-5 and TRBJ1-5; TRBD1 is a possible D gene (5 bases). CDR1 is MNHEY, CDR2 SVGAGI, per germline. The CDR3 is made up of 15 amino acids. V lost 6 bases to trimming and J lost 2 bases, with 14 bases between them. The CDR3 DNA sequence: TGTGCCAGCAGCCTTCTGGGGGGAGGCAATCAGCCCCAGCATTTT. Protein: CASSLLGGGNQPQHF.